These 23 T cell receptor beta chains were sequenced from one sample in a study of T cells in Graves' hyperthyroidism and ophthalmopathy. TCR beta CDR3 sequences were amplified from RNA transcripts. A first-round RT-PCR of the TCR CDR3 used the HTBI primer set. Each CDR3 protein is one row after TCRdb ran MiXCR on the multiplex PCR reads. Of 480,000 or so distinct CDR3 sequences listed, approximately 15% were seen once; the top ten hold less than 20%. The sequenced sample consisted of blood. The source is a young woman with Graves' hyperthyroidism.

This clonotype has at least ten counts. The rearrangement joins TRBV20-1 to TRBJ2-2; no firm D call. The germline V gene encodes CDR1 DFQATT and CDR2 SNEGSKA (reference sequence). V gave up 6 bases and J gave up 4 bases, with 18 bases separating them. The CDR3 is 15 residues long. Here the CDR3 reads CSAGGLGSSTGELFF. CDR3 bases: TGCAGTGCAGGCGGCCTCGGCAGCTCCACCGGGGAGCTGTTTTTT.

This clonotype occurred a few times. V gene TRBV11-3 combines with J gene TRBJ1-5; D is unresolved. Germline V gene sequence: CDR1 SGHNT, CDR2 YENEEA. V lost 5 bases to trimming and J lost 8 bases, with 13 bases between them. CDR3 length: 13 residues. CDR3 DNA sequence: TGTGCCAGCAGCCCATCCCCGGCGGAGCCCCAGCATTTT. Its translation: CASSPSPAEPQHF.

The J gene is TRBJ1-5, the V gene TRBV6-6; D may be TRBD1 (6 bases). This CDR3 is built from 19 residues. The germline V and J ends were trimmed by 2 bases and 4 bases, with 24 bases remaining between them. Germline loops: CDR1 MNHNY, CDR2 SVGAGI (reference sequence). The CDR3 spells CASSYLGGPPPSTNQPQHF. In DNA, the CDR3 is TGTGCCAGCAGTTACCTCGGGGGGCCGCCCCCCTCAACAAATCAGCCCCAGCATTTT.

This clonotype was observed at least ten times. This chain uses TRBV29-1 with TRBJ2-1, with 10 nucleotides matching TRBD1. V shed 7 bases and J 6 bases; nucleotides not matched to a gene: 12. There are 15 residues in the CDR3. Looked up from germline, CDR1 is SQVTM and CDR2 is ANQGSEA. For the CDR3, the DNA is TGCAGCGCCACCTTAACCGGGACAGGGGTCAATGAGCAGTTCTTC. Translated, it gives CSATLTGTGVNEQFF.

In this sample, this clonotype turned up many times. The J gene is TRBJ1-5, the V gene TRBV28; TRBD1 might be the D (5 bases). The CDR3 consists of 15 residues. V was pared by 3 bases and J by 0 bases, with 9 bases between. The V gene's germline CDR1 is MDHEN and CDR2 SYDVKM. CDR3 in DNA: TGTGCCAGCAGTTTGCCCCAGGGTAGCAATCAGCCCCAGCATTTT. Residues: CASSLPQGSNQPQHF.

This clonotype was seen many times. The chain combines TRBV11-3 with TRBJ2-1; D gene uncertain. Trimming shortened V by 1 base and J by 8 bases, and 6 bases separated the two germline ends. In germline, CDR1 is SGHNT, CDR2 YENEEA. CDR3 length: 12 residues. The chain's CDR3 is CASSLGVDEQFF. The CDR3 DNA is TGTGCCAGCAGCTTAGGAGTCGATGAGCAGTTCTTC.

This chain uses TRBV7-9 with TRBJ2-7, with 9 bases matching TRBD1. The junction had 8 bases not matched to a gene; V was cut back by 5 bases and J by 3 bases. The CDR3 is made up of 15 amino acids. From germline, CDR1 is SEHNR and CDR2 FQNEAQ (reference sequence). The CDR3 protein is CASSPGQGKYYEQYV. The CDR3 nucleotides read TGTGCCAGCAGCCCAGGACAGGGGAAGTACTACGAGCAGTACGTC.

This clonotype has a count of ten or more. This sequence joins TRBV11-3 and TRBJ2-7; D gene uncertain. Germline V CDR1 and CDR2: SGHNT, YENEEA. The length of the CDR3 is 14 residues. The V end lost 4 bases, the J end lost 0 bases, and 10 bases lay between the germline ends. CDR3 sequence: CASSWLGFSYEQYF. The DNA of the CDR3 is TGTGCCAGCAGCTGGCTGGGTTTCTCCTACGAGCAGTACTTC.

The table lists this clonotype with many counts. The rearrangement links TRBV10-2 to TRBJ1-2; D gene ambiguous. The germline V gene has CDR1 WSHSY and CDR2 SAAADI. Trimming stripped 3 bases from V and 3 bases from J, with 14 bases between. The CDR3 extends over 15 amino acids. CDR3 bases: TGCGCCAGCAGTGACCCCCCGGCAGCTTACTATGGCTACACCTTC. Protein: CASSDPPAAYYGYTF.

This clonotype was counted ten times or more. The J gene is TRBJ2-1, the V gene TRBV5-1; 11 bases agree with TRBD2. The CDR3 length is 13 residues. The V and J ends lost 0 bases and 13 bases, in that order; junction bases with no gene match: 3. The germline V gene encodes CDR1 SGHRS and CDR2 YFSETQ. The CDR3 nucleotides are TGCGCCAGCAGCTTGGGGGGACTAGCGGAACAGTTCTTC. Amino acid sequence: CASSLGGLAEQFF.

The chain links TRBV12-3 or TRBV12-4 to TRBJ2-3; D is uncertain. This CDR3 has 13 amino acids. Trimming removed 5 bases at V and 4 bases at J, with 10 bases between. The CDR3 nucleotides read TGTGCCAGCAGTCACCGGGCCCCAGATACGCAGTATTTT. Translated: CASSHRAPDTQYF.

There are a few counts of this clonotype. The chain couples TRBV12-3 or TRBV12-4 to TRBJ1-2, with D perhaps TRBD1 (6 bases). With 5 bases removed from V and 3 bases from J, the gap between germline ends came to 13 bases. CDR3 length: 14 residues. The CDR3 DNA reads TGTGCCAGCAGTCCCCAACAGGGTTACTATGGCTACACCTTC. Amino acid sequence: CASSPQQGYYGYTF.

This clonotype has ten or more counts. The V and J genes are TRBV12-3 or TRBV12-4 and TRBJ1-5; no clear D gene. CDR3 length: 15 amino acids. Trimming shortened V by 3 bases and J by 0 bases, and 9 bases separated the two germline ends. The CDR3 here is CASSLRSNSNQPQHF. The CDR3 DNA sequence: TGTGCCAGCAGTTTGAGGTCAAATAGCAATCAGCCCCAGCATTTT.

This clonotype was seen a few times. The rearrangement joins TRBV19 to TRBJ2-1, with 8 bases lining up with TRBD2. The germline CDR1 and CDR2 sequences are LNHDA and SQIVND (reference sequence). The J segment lost 7 bases and the V segment lost 5 bases, leaving 13 bases of the junction unmatched. The CDR3 is made up of 16 amino acids. The CDR3 DNA follows: TGTGCCAGTAGTCACCAAGCGGGAGATTTCCTAAATGAGCAGTTCTTC. Residues: CASSHQAGDFLNEQFF.

The gene calls are TRBV19 and TRBJ2-3; D gene ambiguous. V shed 1 base and J shed 4 bases, with 9 bases lying between them. This CDR3 has 14 residues. The germline V gene has CDR1 LNHDA and CDR2 SQIVND (reference sequence). The CDR3 protein is CASSIGEIADTQYF. The CDR3 DNA reads as TGTGCCAGTAGTATAGGAGAAATTGCAGATACGCAGTATTTT.

The chain recombines TRBV2 with TRBJ2-1; 10 bases map to TRBD2. The germline V gene encodes CDR1 SNHLY and CDR2 FYNNEI. The CDR3 sequence is 15 residues long. The trim removed 6 bases at V and 3 bases at J, leaving 5 bases unmatched. This CDR3 is CASRSGRGFYNEQFF. CDR3 bases: TGTGCCAGCAGGAGCGGGAGGGGTTTCTACAATGAGCAGTTCTTC.

This clonotype was found a few times. The chain employs TRBV30 and TRBJ1-5, with D perhaps TRBD1 (6 bases). This CDR3 spans 13 amino acids. V shed 4 bases and J shed 3 bases, with 10 bases lying between them. Germline loops: CDR1 GTSNPN, CDR2 SVGIG (reference sequence). CDR3 sequence (DNA): TGTGCCTGGAACAGGGACGCCAATCAGCCCCAGCATTTT. It translates to CAWNRDANQPQHF.

Many counts were recorded for this clonotype. This may come from a read error, since a much larger clone is one base off. This chain uses TRBV5-1 with TRBJ2-7, with a tentative D call TRBD1 (6 bases). Germline V lookup: CDR1 SGHRS, CDR2 YFSETQ. This CDR3 region has 14 residues. CDR3 amino acids: CASSLGQAPYGQYF. In DNA, the CDR3 is TGCGCCAGCAGCTTGGGACAGGCCCCCTACGGGCAGTACTTC. The whole variable domain, remainder taken from reference TRBV5-1 and TRBJ2-7, is KAGVTQTPRYLIKTRGQQVTLSCSPISGHRSVSWYQQTPGQGLQFLFEYFSETQRNKGNFPGRFSGRQFSNSRSEMNVSTLELGDSALYLCASSLGQAPYGQYFGPGTRLTVT.

The chain carries TRBV28 and TRBJ1-1, with no clear D. This CDR3 comprises 14 residues. Germline V gene data show CDR1 as MDHEN and CDR2 as SYDVKM. V was pared by 6 bases and J by 2 bases, with 13 bases between. The CDR3 reads CASSLWTANTEAFF. The CDR3 nucleotides are TGTGCCAGCAGCCTATGGACGGCTAACACTGAAGCTTTCTTT.

The gene calls are TRBV7-8 and TRBJ2-7; D unclear. The CDR3 is 13 amino acids. Germline V lookup: CDR1 SGHVS, CDR2 FQNEAQ. Between the trimmed V and J ends, which lost 4 bases and 6 bases, there was a span of 13 bases. CDR3 bases: TGTGCCAGCAGCTACTGGCGCTCGTCCGAGCAGTACTTC. Translated: CASSYWRSSEQYF.

The rearrangement joins TRBV7-9 to TRBJ2-5, with D hard to call. This CDR3 has 12 amino acids. The germline V gene encodes CDR1 SEHNR and CDR2 FQNEAQ (reference sequence). V shed 5 bases and J shed 1 base, with 5 bases lying between them. The CDR3 DNA follows: TGTGCCAGCAGCAAAATCCAAGAGACCCAGTACTTC. It translates to CASSKIQETQYF.

This clonotype was counted only a few times. The J gene is TRBJ2-5, the V gene TRBV20-1, with 16 bases matching TRBD2. J lost 3 bases, V lost 6 bases, and 10 bases had no gene match. Germline V gene lookup returns CDR1 DFQATT and CDR2 SNEGSKA (reference sequence). The CDR3 totals 17 residues. CDR3: CSARDPGLAGGEETQYF. Written as DNA, the CDR3 is TGCAGTGCCCGTGATCCGGGACTAGCGGGAGGGGAAGAGACCCAGTACTTC.

This chain uses TRBV19 with TRBJ2-7; 8 bases fit TRBD1. The germline V gene encodes CDR1 LNHDA and CDR2 SQIVND (reference sequence). Germline trimming cut 0 bases from V and 6 bases from J; bases unmatched to any gene: 7. The CDR3 totals 15 residues. CDR3 in amino acids: CASSIDRGQGAEQYF. In DNA, the CDR3 is TGTGCCAGTAGTATAGATCGTGGGCAGGGGGCCGAGCAGTACTTC.